This TCR beta chain comes out of a study of spatial heterogeneity in lung cancer (dated by TCRdb to between 2018 and 2020). Regarding the research as a whole: Samples were obtained from 70 to 85 patients with early-stage, untreated non-small cell lung cancer from the lung TRACERx cohort. Follow-up PBMC samples were sequenced whenever available, with the median time to follow-up being around 2 years after resection. Beta-chain transcripts were consistently detected in greater numbers than alpha-chain transcripts, which likely reflects a higher abundance of beta-chain transcripts. In the raw uncorrected reads, each unique combination of TCR and UMI appeared more than ten times on average. TCR alpha and beta repertoires were quantitatively compared across multiple tumor regions, matched nontumor lung and blood in non-small cell lung cancer. The study linked features of the TCR repertoire to counts of nonsynonymous mutations, which were determined by whole-exome sequencing of tumor tissue. Both alpha and beta chains were TCR-sequenced in samples taken at surgery, namely 220 tumor regions, fewer than 80 matched nontumor lung samples and over 55 PBMC samples.

This clonotype was seen many times. The antigen this receptor binds is unknown. No per-base quality is available; no much larger clone lies one base away. Receptor libraries were prepared by 5' RACE. Sequencing was carried out with a NextSeq 500. To allow correction of PCR and sequencing errors, the TCR library protocol tagged every TCR cDNA molecule with a unique molecular identifier. The original methods were these. Decombinator tools were used for TCR identification, UMI-based error correction and CDR3 extraction. Expanded TCRs were defined as those above a frequency of 2 per 1,000, corresponding to the top 1% of the tumor frequency distribution. Rényi diversity was computed with the R vegan package after subsampling each repertoire 100 times to 5,000 TCRs. CDR3 similarity networks were constructed using string-kernel similarity of amino acid triplets, with links drawn between CDR3s whose pairwise similarity was above 0.82. In-frame beta chains were kept once TCRdb had trimmed the public reads at Q25 with fastp and called clones with MiXCR. Each entry is one CDR3 protein sequence, shown with its most common DNA and genes. The V and J calls were determined by TCRdb, not by the authors. For this sample there are about 32,000 distinct CDR3 sequences; 8% to 13% appear just once. The ten largest clones represent less than 35% of the sample.

Relative to germline, V is missing 7 bases and J is missing 0 bases, with 6 bases of the junction outside any gene match. Spanning cysteine to phenylalanine, the CDR3 consists of 15 amino acids. The only DNA kept is the CDR3, 45 bases in frame from the first base. Per the germline V gene, SGHRS is the CDR1 and YFSETQ is the CDR2. This sample's time point label indicates: blood at routine non-recurrence follow-up after resection. Whole RNA extracted from tumor and nontumor lung tissue, or from cryopreserved PBMC samples, was used for TCR sequencing without cell sorting. Only patients with enough RNA available from two or more tumor regions were chosen for TCR sequencing. General findings and caveats noted by the study authors: Only around 14 patients were included in the comparisons of baseline and follow-up blood repertoires. Ubiquitous expanded tumor TCRs were found in blood more often at tumor resection than at routine follow-up. Confirming at a functional level the hypothesis that regional TCRs recognize regional mutations was considered to require additional single-cell paired TCR alpha and beta sequencing.

The rearrangement combines TRBV5-1 with TRBJ2-1; 8 bases in the middle match TRBD2. Material: PBMCs, obtained at follow-up. The clonotype originates from a female donor with early-stage non-small cell lung cancer. The DNA sequence is given as TGCGCCAGCCACCCGGGAGGGGGCTCCTACAATGAGCAGTTCTTC. The resulting protein is CASHPGGGSYNEQFF.